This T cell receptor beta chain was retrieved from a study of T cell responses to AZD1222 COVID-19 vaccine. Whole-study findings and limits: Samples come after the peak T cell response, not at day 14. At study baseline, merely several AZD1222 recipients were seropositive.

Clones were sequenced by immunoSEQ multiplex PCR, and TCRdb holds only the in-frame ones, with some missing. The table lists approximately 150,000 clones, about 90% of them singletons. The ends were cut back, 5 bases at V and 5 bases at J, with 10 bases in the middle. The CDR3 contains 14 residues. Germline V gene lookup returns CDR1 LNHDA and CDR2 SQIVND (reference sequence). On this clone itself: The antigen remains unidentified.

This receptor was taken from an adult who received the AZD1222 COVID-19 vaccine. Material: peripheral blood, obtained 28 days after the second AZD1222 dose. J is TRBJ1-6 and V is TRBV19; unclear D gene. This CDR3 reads CASSLGPHNSPLHF. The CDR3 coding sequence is TGTGCCAGTAGTTTGGGCCCTCATAATTCACCCCTCCACTTT.